This T cell receptor (beta chain) was documented in a study of beta chain features in type 1 diabetes (dated by TCRdb to the late 2010s). In the study overall: Mean age, gender distribution, total cell number and subset yield were not different between patients and healthy donors. A total of 100 million to 110 million sorted cells were examined across all samples, and a strong correlation was observed between cell number per subset and RNA yield. In the study, TCRB repertoires of sorted circulating CD4+ T cell subsets from recently diagnosed type 1 diabetes patients were compared with those of matched healthy donors. Regulatory and stem cell-like memory subsets were obtained from only 8 patients and roughly eight healthy donors, while naive and central memory subsets were obtained from all 30 or so donors. Study-level results and caveats: PCR may preferentially amplify shorter templates, but because patient and control samples were amplified and corrected together, any resulting skew would affect both groups equally. HLA sub-analyses involved small numbers of individuals, so any influence of HLA type on TCRB rearrangement remained unresolved. Fewer insertions and more nucleotide deletions at VDJ recombination sites were observed in patients with type 1 diabetes, implying thymic rearrangement abnormalities. Sequencing cDNA rather than genomic DNA could over-represent highly expressing activated cells, although activation and CD3 levels did not differ between groups. Naive, central memory and regulatory TCRB repertoires appeared more similar among patients than among healthy donors. In all four CD4+ subsets, TCRB CDR3 length was moderately but significantly shorter in type 1 diabetes patients.

Each donor gave one peripheral blood draw, about 110 mL on average, collected into heparinised tubes. Using a panel that included CD45RO, CCR7, CD25, CD127, CD95 and CD27, naive, central memory, regulatory and stem cell-like memory CD4+ T cells were sorted on a BD FACSAria II. All sorted populations exceeded 95% purity. PBMCs were isolated right away by Lymphoprep density gradient centrifugation and were stained directly, without culture. So that batch effects would be minimized, each experiment stained and sorted samples in pairs, pairing one healthy donor with one patient. Trimmed from V: 6 bases; trimmed from J: 3 bases; junction bases lacking a gene match: 3. Via the germline V gene, CDR1 is ENHRY and CDR2 SYGVKD. The CDR3 runs 13 amino acids, cysteine and phenylalanine included. Left in the record is the CDR3 DNA by itself, 39 bases read in frame from the first base. The entire amount of isolated RNA was reverse transcribed using the High Capacity cDNA Reverse Transcription Kit, so the sequenced TCRB transcripts were expressed ones. Deep immunoSEQ sequencing was applied to naive, central memory and regulatory T cell samples, giving an average of roughly 3.5 million total reads per sample. Sorted cells were lysed in RLT buffer, and RNA was extracted using DNase-treated RNeasy Micro or Mini kits according to cell number. To prevent cross-contamination, each cell subset was processed individually, whereas patient and healthy donor samples were processed jointly. Using the immunoSEQ multiplex PCR, TCRB sequences were amplified from cDNA into 87-bp fragments spanning the CDR3 region. The amplicons were sequenced using the Illumina HiSeq platform. In the source study's methods: Synthetic template baselines were used to correct PCR bias computationally, reads within Hamming distance 2 were collapsed, and singletons that could not be merged were discarded. Reads were aligned against IMGT so that V, D and J genes, CDR3 length and insertions or deletions at six rearrangement sites could be assigned. Within each subset, clonotype counts were normalized to sorted cell number, and only after that were true diversity and Gini coefficients computed with the tcR R package. The overlap coefficient, calculated on TCRB nucleotide sequences, was used to measure repertoire sharing. Held by TCRdb, this immuneACCESS table contains in-frame sequences only and omits some clones. Under half of the omission traces to an unresolved V gene where checked; the cause of the rest is unknown. The DNA gave D and trimming, while V, J and clone size come from that table. The sample table contains about 170,000 clones; only one count was recorded for 7.8% of them. The ten largest clones take up more than 0.75% of the sample.

This clone was seen only a few times. Its antigen has not been determined. No much larger clone exists at a distance of one base, and base qualities are not known. The material sequenced was central memory CD4+ T cells from blood. The TCR sequence derives from a woman aged 40 to 50 with type 1 diabetes. The V and J genes are TRBV10-3 and TRBJ1-1; 8 nucleotides in the junction match TRBD1. The sequenced DNA: TGTGCCATCAGCACAGGGGGAGACACTGAAGCTTTCTTT. This yields the protein CAISTGGDTEAFF.